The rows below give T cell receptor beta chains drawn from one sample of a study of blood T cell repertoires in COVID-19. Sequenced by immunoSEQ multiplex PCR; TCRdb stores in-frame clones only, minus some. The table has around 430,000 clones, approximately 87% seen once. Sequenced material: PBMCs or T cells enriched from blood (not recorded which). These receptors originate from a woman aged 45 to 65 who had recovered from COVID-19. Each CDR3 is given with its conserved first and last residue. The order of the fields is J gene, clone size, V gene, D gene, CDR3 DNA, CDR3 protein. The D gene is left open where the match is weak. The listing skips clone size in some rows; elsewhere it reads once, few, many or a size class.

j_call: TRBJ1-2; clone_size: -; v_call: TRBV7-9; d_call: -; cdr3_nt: TGTGCCAGCAGCTTAGACCTACTCGTCCCCAATGGCTACACCTTC; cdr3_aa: CASSLDLLVPNGYTF
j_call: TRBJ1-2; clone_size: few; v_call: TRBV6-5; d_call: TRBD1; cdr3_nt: TGTGCCAGCAGTTACAGAGGACAGGGAGAATATGGCTACACCTTC; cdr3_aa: CASSYRGQGEYGYTF
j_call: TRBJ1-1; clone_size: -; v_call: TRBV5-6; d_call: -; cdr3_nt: TGTGCCAGCAGCACCGGGAGACAGATTATAAAGGCTTTCTTT; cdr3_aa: CASSTGRQIIKAFF
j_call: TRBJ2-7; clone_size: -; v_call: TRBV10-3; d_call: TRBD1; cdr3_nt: TGTGCCATCAGTGAGTACAGGGGACCCTCCTACGAGCAGTACTTC; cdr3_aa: CAISEYRGPSYEQYF
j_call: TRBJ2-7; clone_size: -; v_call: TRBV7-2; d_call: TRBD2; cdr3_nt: TGTGCCAGCAGCTCCTCTAGCGGGGGGTTCTCCTACGAGCAGTACTTC; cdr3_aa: CASSSSSGGFSYEQYF
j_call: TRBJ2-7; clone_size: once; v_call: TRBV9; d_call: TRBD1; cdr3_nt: TGTGCCAGCAGCGCCGGTCAGGGGGCGGCTTACGAGCAGTACTTC; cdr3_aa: CASSAGQGAAYEQYF
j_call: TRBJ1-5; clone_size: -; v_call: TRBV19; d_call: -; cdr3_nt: TGTGCCAGTAGTCTTGTGTCAGGGTATCAGCCCCAGCATTTT; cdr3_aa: CASSLVSGYQPQHF
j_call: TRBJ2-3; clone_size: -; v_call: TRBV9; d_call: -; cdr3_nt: TGTGCCAGCAGCGTAGCTGGGGGCGGGAGCACGCAGTATTTT; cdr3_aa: CASSVAGGGSTQYF
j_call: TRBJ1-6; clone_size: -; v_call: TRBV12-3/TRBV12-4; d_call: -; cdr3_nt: TGTGCCAGCAGTTCCTTACTCAATTCACCCCTCCACTTT; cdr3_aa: CASSSLLNSPLHF
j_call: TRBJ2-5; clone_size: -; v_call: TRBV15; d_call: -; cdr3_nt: TGTGCCACCAGCAGAGATAGCCAAGAGACCCAGTACTTC; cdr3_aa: CATSRDSQETQYF
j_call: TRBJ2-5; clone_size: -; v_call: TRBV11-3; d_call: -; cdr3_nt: TGTGCCAGCAGCTTAAGGGAGGTGGAGACCCAGTACTTC; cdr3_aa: CASSLREVETQYF
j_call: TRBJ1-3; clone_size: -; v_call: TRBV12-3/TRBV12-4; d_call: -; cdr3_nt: TGTGCCAAAGGAGACCACTCTGGAAACACCATATATTTT; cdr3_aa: CAKGDHSGNTIYF
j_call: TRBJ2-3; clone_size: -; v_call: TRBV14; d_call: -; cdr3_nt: TGTGCCAGCAGCCAGTGGGGTGGGGCCCTAGATACGCAGTATTTT; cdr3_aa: CASSQWGGALDTQYF
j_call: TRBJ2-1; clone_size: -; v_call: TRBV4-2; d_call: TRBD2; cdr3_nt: TGTGCCAGCAGCCAACAAGCGGGGGGGCCCTACAATGAGCAGTTCTTC; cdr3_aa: CASSQQAGGPYNEQFF